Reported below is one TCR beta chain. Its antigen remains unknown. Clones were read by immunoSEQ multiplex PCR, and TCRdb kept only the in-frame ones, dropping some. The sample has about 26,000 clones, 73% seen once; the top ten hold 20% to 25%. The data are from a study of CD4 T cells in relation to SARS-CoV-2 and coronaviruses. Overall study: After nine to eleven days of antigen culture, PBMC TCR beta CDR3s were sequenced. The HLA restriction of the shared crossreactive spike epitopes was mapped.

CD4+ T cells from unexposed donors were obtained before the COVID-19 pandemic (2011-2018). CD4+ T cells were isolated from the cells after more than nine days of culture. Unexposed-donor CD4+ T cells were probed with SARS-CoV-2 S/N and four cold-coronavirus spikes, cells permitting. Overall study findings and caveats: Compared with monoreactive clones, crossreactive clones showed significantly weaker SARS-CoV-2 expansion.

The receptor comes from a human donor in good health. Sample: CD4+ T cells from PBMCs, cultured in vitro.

The CDR3: CASSLDRGNGYTF. CDR3 sequence (DNA): TGTGCCAGCAGCCTAGACAGGGGCAATGGCTACACCTTC. The V call is TRBV5-4, the J call TRBJ1-2; 8 nucleotides align to TRBD1. V gave up 4 bases and J gave up 6 bases; unmatched junction bases: 5. Germline CDR1 reads SGHNT; CDR2 reads YYREEE (reference sequence). The CDR3 spans 13 residues.